This TCR beta chain was recorded in a study of shared clonotypes between healthy human individuals. CDR3 length: 15 amino acids. Trimming removed 6 bases at V and 4 bases at J, with 18 bases between. Germline lookup yields CDR1 LNHDA and CDR2 SQIVND (reference sequence). Naive CD4+ cells were CD45RA-selected; the remaining cells were memory. Assay execution took place at the deep level. The repertoire was sequenced with immunoSEQ multiplex PCR; TCRdb's copy has only in-frame clones and lacks some. The sample includes millions of clones, 85% to 95% of them seen just once. The chain is built from TRBV19 and TRBJ1-2; a possible D gene is TRBD1 (5 bases). This receptor was identified in a man aged 18 to 35 in good health. Input material: naive CD4+ T cells sorted from blood. This sample's subset: CD45RA+ positively selected. The CDR3 sequence is CASSLDSYKPYGYTF. In DNA form, the CDR3 reads TGTGCCAGTAGCCTCGACAGCTACAAGCCCTATGGCTACACCTTC.